Given below is one TCR beta chain in context. The source of the sample is a study of blood T cell repertoires in COVID-19. Study information: Specimens from acute and convalescent COVID-19 originated in the United States, Italy and Spain. PBMCs, B-cell-depleted T cells, or T cells provided the cDNA or gDNA that made up the material.

V was cut by 4 bases and J by 0 bases, with 14 bases left in between. This CDR3 has 16 residues. Germline V gene sequence: CDR1 LNHDA, CDR2 SQIVND (reference sequence). In the original processing: Amplified reference gene primers provided the basis for estimating nucleated cell counts. Some clones are missing from TCRdb's copy, which holds only in-frame ones; the method was immunoSEQ multiplex PCR. V and J calls and clone size are copied from that table; D and trimming were computed from the DNA. Among hundreds of thousands of clones listed, nearly 90% were seen once. This clonotype originated in a man between 18 and 35 years old with active or convalescent COVID-19. This chain joins TRBV19 and TRBJ2-3, with D perhaps matching TRBD1 (6 bases). Sequences were obtained from peripheral blood. CDR3 residues: CASSRGNRASTDTQYF. The CDR3 DNA reads as TGTGCCAGTAGTAGAGGAAACAGGGCGAGCACAGATACGCAGTATTTT. The complete variable domain, with remaining parts taken from reference TRBV19 and TRBJ2-3, reads DGGITQSPKYLFRKEGQNVTLSCEQNLNHDAMYWYRQDPGQGLRLIYYSQIVNDFQKGDIAEGYSVSREKKESFPLTVTSAQKNPTAFYLCASSRGNRASTDTQYFGPGTRLTVL.